These 16 T cell receptor beta chains were all obtained from the same sample, sequenced in a study of T-cell memory formation after mild COVID-19. From the 5' RACE reads, TCRdb called clonotypes with MiXCR, one entry per CDR3 protein. The sample shows about 210,000 distinct CDR3 sequences, more than 9% of them seen only once. Sequences were obtained from PBMCs or a T cell subset sorted from them (not recorded which). Source of these receptors: a man aged 18-30 years who had mild COVID-19 (a few samples of this study predate the infection). Cell type and time point are not known.

V usage is TRBV5-1 and J usage is TRBJ2-1, with D hard to call. From germline, CDR1 is SGHRS and CDR2 YFSETQ. The CDR3 contains 17 residues. V was clipped by 0 bases and J by 0 bases, with 13 bases between them. CDR3 in amino acids: CASSLAVGSDSYNEQFF. In DNA form, the CDR3 reads TGCGCCAGCAGCTTGGCCGTTGGATCCGACTCCTACAATGAGCAGTTCTTC.

This clonotype was picked up a small number of times. V is TRBV10-3 and J is TRBJ2-1; a weak D match, TRBD2 (6 bases). CDR3 length: 14 residues. Germline loops: CDR1 ENHRY, CDR2 SYGVKD. Trimming took 6 bases from V and 9 from J, leaving 18 bases between them. CDR3 DNA sequence: TGTGCCATCAGCAAGACGGGGGTATCAGGTGAGCAGTTCTTC. This translates into CAISKTGVSGEQFF.

CDR3 coding DNA: TGTGCCAGCAGCAACGGACAGGGGGGGAGCTCCTACGAGCAGTACGTC. Translated, it gives CASSNGQGGSSYEQYV. The chain recombines TRBV21-1 with TRBJ2-7; the table's D gene call, TRBD1, was not cross checked with the DNA. TRBV21-1 is recorded as a pseudogene. The CDR3 sequence is 16 residues long.

This clonotype showed up just a few times. V and J are TRBV29-1 and TRBJ2-2; unclear D gene. Trimming shortened V by 7 bases and J by 5 bases, and 17 bases separated the two germline ends. CDR1 is SQVTM, CDR2 ANQGSEA, per germline. The CDR3 has 14 residues. For the CDR3, the DNA is TGCAGCGCCCTAGACCCGAGCCGGACCGGGGAGCTGTTTTTT. Translated: CSALDPSRTGELFF.

The rearrangement uses TRBV6-5 and TRBJ1-5; 8 positions agree with TRBD1. Germline assignment: CDR1 MNHEY and CDR2 SVGAGI. CDR3 length equals 14 residues. V dropped 8 bases and J dropped 2; count of bases not matched to a gene: 5. CDR3 protein: CASGLQGGNQPQHF. The CDR3 DNA is TGTGCCAGCGGACTACAGGGGGGCAATCAGCCCCAGCATTTT.

This clonotype was found many times. The J gene is TRBJ2-1, the V gene TRBV7-6, with 13 bases that match TRBD2. V lost 1 base to trimming and J lost 9 bases; unmatched junction nucleotides: 6. This CDR3 contains 16 residues. Germline CDR1 and CDR2: SGHVS and FNYEAQ. CDR3 nucleotide sequence: TGTGCCAGCAGCTTAGTTACTAGCGGGGGGGCCGGTGAGCAGTTCTTC. This codes for CASSLVTSGGAGEQFF.

In this sample, this clonotype turned up a few times. This CDR3 reads CASIPGTGVTDTQYF. CDR3 in DNA: TGTGCCAGCATTCCCGGGACAGGGGTCACAGATACGCAGTATTTT. The rearrangement links TRBV6-2 or TRBV6-3 to TRBJ2-3; 10 bases agree with TRBD1. From germline, CDR1 is MNHEY and CDR2 SVGEGT. J was trimmed by 2 bases and V by 7 bases; bases with no gene match: 6. The CDR3 consists of 15 residues.

This clonotype has just a few counts. The rearrangement joins TRBV12-3 or TRBV12-4 to TRBJ1-5; 7 bases are shared with TRBD1. The CDR3 length is 13 residues. Trimming at V came to 3 bases and at J to 7 bases, leaving 3 bases not matched to a gene. The CDR3 loop is CASSFDRVQPQHF. The CDR3 bases are TGTGCCAGCAGTTTTGACAGGGTACAGCCCCAGCATTTT.

The sample holds a few counts of this clonotype. The genes are TRBV20-1 and TRBJ1-2, with 10 bases identical to TRBD1. Losses at the gene ends were 6 bases for V and 8 bases for J; bases not matched to a gene: 12. Germline CDR1 is DFQATT and CDR2 is SNEGSKA (reference sequence). The CDR3 spans 14 residues. The CDR3 spells CSALLGQGSDGYTF. The CDR3 DNA follows: TGCAGTGCCTTACTGGGACAGGGGAGTGACGGCTACACCTTC.

The table lists this clonotype with a few counts. The rearrangement uses TRBV5-5 and TRBJ1-2; D is unclear. Trimming pared 0 bases from V and 3 bases from J, leaving 15 bases between. This CDR3 contains 16 residues. Germline assignment: CDR1 SGHKS and CDR2 YYEKEE (reference sequence). CDR3 DNA sequence: TGTGCCAGCAGCTTGGGTCCCCGGCAGATGGACTATGGCTACACCTTC. Protein product: CASSLGPRQMDYGYTF.

V and J are TRBV7-2 and TRBJ2-7, with TRBD2 as a possible D gene (6 bases). The germline gives CDR1 SGHTA, CDR2 FQGNSA. Deletions cut 1 base from V and 5 bases from J, with 15 bases between. CDR3 length equals 15 residues. The DNA for the CDR3 is TGTGCCAGCAGCTTAGATGCGGCGCGGGGAGACGAGCAGTACTTC. Encoded protein: CASSLDAARGDEQYF.

This clonotype has ten or more counts. The V gene is TRBV5-1, the J gene TRBJ2-3, with D possibly TRBD1 on 5 matching bases. This CDR3 region has 15 residues. The V and J ends lost 0 bases and 4 bases respectively, with 12 bases between them. Germline V lookup: CDR1 SGHRS, CDR2 YFSETQ. The CDR3 nucleotides are TGCGCCAGCAGCTTGGAGGGCAGGGCGGCAGATACGCAGTATTTT. Its protein product is CASSLEGRAADTQYF.

The chain joins TRBV5-1 to TRBJ1-1, with 8 nucleotides matching TRBD1. Unmatched junction bases numbered 10, after V lost 7 bases and J lost 8 bases. The CDR3 extends over 13 amino acids. Germline CDR1 reads SGHRS; CDR2 reads YFSETQ. CDR3 DNA sequence: TGCGCCAGCGTATACGACCAGGGGGCGGAAGCTTTCTTT. Residues: CASVYDQGAEAFF.

This clonotype was counted a few times. The chain links TRBV5-1 to TRBJ2-7; the D gene could be TRBD1 or TRBD2 (6 bases each). This CDR3 spans 16 amino acids. Germline-derived CDR1 and CDR2 are SGHRS and YFSETQ. Trimming left V 1 base short and J 1 base short, with 15 bases between. The CDR3 protein is CASSLSGGLRSYEQYV. The DNA of the CDR3 is TGCGCCAGCAGCTTGTCTGGGGGGCTTAGGTCCTACGAGCAGTACGTC.

The chain has TRBV7-9 and TRBJ1-3; maybe TRBD1 (5 bases). The CDR3 is 16 amino acids. V was trimmed by 5 bases and J by 4 bases, leaving 18 bases between them. Germline CDR1 SEHNR, CDR2 FQNEAQ (reference sequence). The CDR3 DNA sequence: TGTGCCAGCAGCCCCCGTTTGGCAGGGCACGGAAACACCATATATTTT. This codes for CASSPRLAGHGNTIYF.

CDR3 sequence reads: CASSQGGTGSGTQYF. CDR3 coding DNA: TGTGCCAGCAGCCAAGGAGGCACAGGGTCGGGGACCCAGTACTTC. This rearrangement joins TRBV3-1 to TRBJ2-5; weak D call: TRBD1 (6 bases). Germline V gene lookup returns CDR1 LGHDT and CDR2 YNNKEL (reference sequence). V was pared by 1 base and J by 7 bases, with 16 bases between. This CDR3 has 15 amino acids.